These 28 T cell receptor beta chains were sequenced from one sample in a study of cytomegalovirus exposure and HLA in healthy donors. Primers for the PCR totalled 60 Vbeta and 13 Jbeta. This table comes from immunoSEQ multiplex PCR, and its TCRdb copy is limited to in-frame clones, with some not included. This table holds around 150,000 clones, 70% to 90% found once. The sequenced material came from PBMCs. The source is a man between 18 and 29 years old in good health and CMV-seropositive.

V gene TRBV7-2 combines with J gene TRBJ1-3, with a possible D match to TRBD1 (5 bases). CDR3 length: 19 residues. Germline V lookup: CDR1 SGHTA, CDR2 FQGNSA. V lost 5 bases to trimming and J lost 4 bases, with 27 bases between them. The CDR3 here is CASSPRPGYRQVKGNTIYF. The CDR3 DNA follows: TGTGCCAGCAGCCCCCGCCCAGGGTATCGCCAGGTGAAGGGAAACACCATATATTTT.

The genes are TRBV18 and TRBJ1-3, with a possible D match to TRBD1 (5 bases). The CDR3 has 16 amino acids. The germline V gene has CDR1 KGHSH and CDR2 LQKENI. Trimming left V 3 bases short and J 1 base short, with 13 bases between. The CDR3 region has the DNA TGTGCCAGCTCACCGCAACCGGGGGAGTCTGGAAACACCATATATTTT. This translates into CASSPQPGESGNTIYF.

The chain joins TRBV5-1 to TRBJ2-2, with 12 bases fitting TRBD2. The CDR3 consists of 18 residues. The V gene end was trimmed by 0 bases and the J gene end by 5 bases; junction bases not matched to a gene: 8. Per germline, CDR1 SGHRS and CDR2 YFSETQ. The CDR3 reads CASSLAPSGGAATGELFF. As DNA, the CDR3 is TGCGCCAGCAGCTTGGCGCCTAGCGGGGGGGCCGCGACCGGGGAGCTGTTTTTT.

The chain joins TRBV14 to TRBJ1-2; D is unresolved. Germline CDR1 SGHDN, CDR2 FVKESK. V lost 1 base and J lost 6, with 21 bases in between. The CDR3 totals 17 residues. The CDR3 DNA is TGTGCCAGCAGCCAAGTGACTCCGCTTCGACGAAATGATGGCTACACCTTC. Its protein product is CASSQVTPLRRNDGYTF.

J is TRBJ1-6 and V is TRBV27; the match to TRBD1 covers 7 bases. The CDR3 has 18 residues. Trimming removed 6 bases from V and 0 bases from J; junction bases left unmatched: 11. In germline, CDR1 is MNHEY, CDR2 SMNVEV (reference sequence). CDR3 nucleotides: TGTGCCAGCAGCGAACGGGGACAGCTGAGCTCCTATAATTCACCCCTCCACTTT. Protein sequence: CASSERGQLSSYNSPLHF.

This clone appeared many times. This sequence joins TRBV5-1 and TRBJ1-1, with unresolved D. Trimming removed 1 base from V and 6 bases from J, with 10 bases in between. Germline assignment: CDR1 SGHRS and CDR2 YFSETQ. The CDR3 covers 13 residues. CDR3 region: CASSLFEGAEAFF. DNA of the CDR3: TGCGCCAGCAGCTTGTTCGAGGGTGCTGAAGCTTTCTTT.

The chain carries TRBV2 and TRBJ1-1; 9 bases fit TRBD1. Trimming cost V 5 bases and J 6 bases; bases outside gene matches: 7. CDR3 length: 14 residues. CDR1 is SNHLY and CDR2 is FYNNEI in the germline V gene. The chain's CDR3 is CASSLQGAVAEAFF. The CDR3 bases are TGTGCCAGCAGTTTACAGGGGGCGGTAGCTGAAGCTTTCTTT.

The table lists this clone with a count of one. V and J are TRBV2 and TRBJ2-7, with 7 bases aligning to TRBD1. The germline CDR1 and CDR2 sequences are SNHLY and FYNNEI. After removal of 6 bases from V and 0 bases from J, the junction contained 5 bases not matched to a gene. There are 14 residues in the CDR3. The CDR3 loop reads CASRVQGVSYEQYF. The CDR3 region has the DNA TGTGCCAGCAGAGTCCAGGGGGTCTCCTACGAGCAGTACTTC.

V is TRBV19 and J is TRBJ1-2; D is ambiguous. Germline CDR1 is LNHDA and CDR2 is SQIVND (reference sequence). Trimming left V 1 base short and J 7 bases short, with 10 bases between. The CDR3 has 13 amino acids. The CDR3: CASSIGGISGYTF. The CDR3 nucleotides read TGTGCCAGTAGTATAGGCGGGATAAGTGGCTACACCTTC.

The V call is TRBV9, the J call TRBJ2-5, with TRBD2 identical over 7 bases. The CDR3 loop spans 16 amino acids. The junction had 9 bases not matched to a gene; V was cut back by 3 bases and J by 1 base. The germline V gene has CDR1 SGDLS and CDR2 YYNGEE. The CDR3 nucleotides are TGTGCCAGCAGCGCGGGAGGAGGGGTCCCCCAAGAGACCCAGTACTTC. Protein product: CASSAGGGVPQETQYF.

The CDR3 DNA follows: TGCGCCAGCAGCCAAGATTGGGCGGGACTCCTTACGGCCCTCCACTTT. Its translation is CASSQDWAGLLTALHF. This rearrangement joins TRBV4-3 to TRBJ1-6; possibly TRBD1 for D (5 bases). The V gene lost 0 bases and the J gene lost 14 bases, with 20 bases spanning the gap. There are 16 residues in the CDR3. Germline values: CDR1 LGHNA, CDR2 YSLEER.

This rearrangement joins TRBV12-5 to TRBJ2-6; perhaps TRBD1 as D (5 bases). From germline, CDR1 is LGHNT and CDR2 FRNRAP. Trimming stripped 1 base from V and 0 bases from J, with 19 bases between. The CDR3 has 20 residues. DNA for the CDR3: TGTGCTAGTGGTTTGGCGATAGGGGTAGGTTCTCTCTCTGGGGCCAACGTCCTGACTTTC. It yields the protein CASGLAIGVGSLSGANVLTF.

This chain links TRBV6-6 with TRBJ2-7; maybe TRBD2 (5 bases). This CDR3 has 13 residues. The V gene lost 5 bases and the J gene lost 5 bases, with 13 bases spanning the gap. Germline assignment: CDR1 MNHNY and CDR2 SVGAGI (reference sequence). CDR3 region: CASSPPEVNEQYF. As DNA, the CDR3 is TGTGCCAGCAGTCCACCGGAGGTTAACGAGCAGTACTTC.

The rearrangement uses TRBV7-2 and TRBJ2-3, with unresolved D. This CDR3 spans 14 amino acids. Trimming took off 4 bases at V and 3 bases at J, with 11 bases between the two ends. Germline lookup yields CDR1 SGHTA and CDR2 FQGNSA. In nucleotides, the CDR3 is TGTGCCAGCAGCTACAACCCCAGTACAGATACGCAGTATTTT. Protein sequence: CASSYNPSTDTQYF.

The chain recombines TRBV15 with TRBJ2-2; 7 positions match TRBD1. The CDR3 is 15 amino acids. With 3 bases clipped from V and 5 bases from J, the junction kept 6 bases outside the gene matches. Germline CDR1 is LNHNV and CDR2 is YYDKDF (reference sequence). In DNA, the CDR3 is TGTGCCACCAGCAGGGCCGGGACAGCAACCGGGGAGCTGTTTTTT. Translated, it gives CATSRAGTATGELFF.

The gene calls are TRBV18 and TRBJ1-1; 9 bases agree with TRBD1. After removal of 4 bases from V and 10 bases from J, the junction contained 4 bases not matched to a gene. From germline, CDR1 is KGHSH and CDR2 LQKENI. The CDR3 contains 12 residues. CDR3 sequence reads: CASSLQGALAFF. CDR3 bases: TGTGCCAGCTCACTACAGGGGGCTTTAGCTTTCTTT.

This sequence joins TRBV6-1 and TRBJ1-4; 8 bases agree with TRBD1. CDR1 is MNHNS, CDR2 SASEGT, per germline. V shed 6 bases, J shed 8 bases, and the junction held 8 bases outside the gene matches. The CDR3 runs 14 residues. The CDR3 sequence: CASRLDRVEEKLFF. The CDR3 bases are TGTGCCAGCAGATTGGACAGGGTGGAAGAAAAACTGTTTTTT.

The chain couples TRBV6-5 to TRBJ2-5; 11 bases map to TRBD1. The DNA end lines up better with TRBJ2-7; the J call may be wrong. Germline CDR1 MNHEY, CDR2 SVGAGI. The CDR3 totals 15 residues. Written as DNA, the CDR3 is TGTGCCAGCAGTTACGGGACAGGGGGAAGGTACGAGCAGTACTTC. This encodes CASSYGTGGRYEQYF.

The CDR3 region has the DNA TGCGCCAGCAGCTTGTCCGGCACTGAAGCTTTCTTT. Encoded protein: CASSLSGTEAFF. The chain joins TRBV5-1 to TRBJ1-1; the D is unclear. Germline values: CDR1 SGHRS, CDR2 YFSETQ. V lost 1 base and J 4 bases, leaving 5 bases between the germline ends. The CDR3 runs 12 residues.

This chain links TRBV11-2 with TRBJ2-5; 10 bases are shared with TRBD1. The CDR3 is 14 amino acids. V shed 5 bases, J shed 6 bases, and the junction held 6 bases outside the gene matches. In germline, CDR1 is SGHAT, CDR2 FQNNGV. CDR3 in DNA: TGTGCCAGCAGCCCGAGGACAGGGGGACAGACCCAGTACTTC. Encoded protein: CASSPRTGGQTQYF.

A few counts support this clone. The J gene is TRBJ1-4, the V gene TRBV28, with D tentatively TRBD1 (5 bases). The germline V and J ends were trimmed by 2 bases and 5 bases, with 9 bases remaining between them. The CDR3 has 14 amino acids. Germline CDR1 reads MDHEN; CDR2 reads SYDVKM. DNA of the CDR3: TGTGCCAGCAGTTTAAGGGGCAGGAATGAAAAACTGTTTTTT. It codes for CASSLRGRNEKLFF. Based on the CDR3 plus reference TRBV28 and TRBJ1-4, the full variable domain is DVKVTQSSRYLVKRTGEKVFLECVQDMDHENMFWYRQDPGLGLRLIYFSYDVKMKEKGDIPEGYSVSREKKERFSLILESASTNQTSMYLCASSLRGRNEKLFFGSGTQLSVL.

The chain combines TRBV5-4 with TRBJ2-1, with TRBD2 matching 11 bases. The trim removed 4 bases at V and 0 bases at J, leaving 9 bases unmatched. The CDR3 sequence is 18 residues long. The germline gives CDR1 SGHNT, CDR2 YYREEE (reference sequence). The CDR3 protein is CASSRASGGTSSYNEQFF. As DNA, the CDR3 is TGTGCCAGCAGCCGGGCTAGCGGGGGGACGAGCTCCTACAATGAGCAGTTCTTC.

The chain is built from TRBV7-9 and TRBJ2-3; 7 positions agree with TRBD2. Germline-derived CDR1 and CDR2 are SEHNR and FQNEAQ (reference sequence). Trimming took 3 bases from V and 1 from J; bases not matched to a gene: 4. This CDR3 contains 15 residues. The DNA for the CDR3 is TGTGCCAGCAGCTTCAAACGGGGGGGCACAGATACGCAGTATTTT. Protein product: CASSFKRGGTDTQYF.

The chain joins TRBV29-1 to TRBJ1-2; possibly TRBD1 for D (5 bases). Germline V gene sequence: CDR1 SQVTM, CDR2 ANQGSEA. With 6 bases removed from V and 3 bases from J, the gap between germline ends came to 11 bases. This CDR3 spans 12 amino acids. CDR3 protein: CSVTDTDYGYTF. As DNA, the CDR3 is TGCAGCGTAACGGACACAGACTATGGCTACACCTTC.

CDR3 region: CSVEEQRETQYF. CDR3 sequence (DNA): TGCAGCGTTGAGGAGCAGCGGGAGACCCAGTACTTC. This sequence joins TRBV29-1 and TRBJ2-5, with D tentatively TRBD2 (5 bases). V lost 3 bases, J lost 5 bases, and 10 bases lay in between. This CDR3 is built from 12 residues. Germline CDR1 SQVTM, CDR2 ANQGSEA.

The rearrangement links TRBV21-1 to TRBJ2-1; the table's D call of TRBD2 was not tested on the DNA. TRBV21-1 is given as a pseudogene. The CDR3 runs 12 residues. The CDR3 coding sequence is TGTGCCAGCCCGACTCGAATCAATGAGCAGTTCTTC. Protein sequence: CASPTRINEQFF.

The chain has TRBV27 and TRBJ2-7; D perhaps matches TRBD2 (5 bases). The CDR3 contains 16 residues. The germline gives CDR1 MNHEY, CDR2 SMNVEV (reference sequence). The V and J ends lost 7 bases and 4 bases respectively, with 23 bases between them. The CDR3: CASTRSIRTVFYEQYF. The CDR3 region has the DNA TGTGCCAGCACCCGCAGCATTAGGACTGTATTTTACGAGCAGTACTTC.

This chain uses TRBV5-6 with TRBJ1-2, with TRBD1 matching 8 bases. This CDR3 is built from 16 residues. Trimming at V came to 1 base and at J to 4 bases, leaving 9 bases not matched to a gene. CDR1 is SGHDT, CDR2 YYEEEE, per germline. The CDR3: CASSLRSAGGGYGYTF. The CDR3 DNA is TGTGCCAGCAGCTTGAGGTCGGCAGGGGGCGGCTATGGCTACACCTTC.